These 24 T cell receptor beta chains share one sample of origin, sequenced in a study of beta chain features in type 1 diabetes. The antigens for these receptors are not known. Sequencing targeted expressed TCRB transcripts, as all isolated RNA had been reverse transcribed. The method was immunoSEQ multiplex PCR; TCRdb's version includes in-frame clones alone and lacks a portion of them. The sample shows more than 250,000 clones, around 21% of them seen only once. Findings of the study overall: There was a moderate but significant shortening of TCRB CDR3s in all four CD4+ subsets of Type 1 diabetes patients.

Sequenced: naive CD4+ T cells from blood. These receptors originate from a woman in her forties with type 1 diabetes.

This chain uses TRBV4-3 with TRBJ1-1; TRBD1 aligns across 8 bases. With V trimmed by 1 base and J by 2 bases, 9 bases remained unmatched. CDR3 size: 17 residues. Germline CDR1 and CDR2: LGHNA and YSLEER. CDR3 residues: CASSQGWQGAANTEAFF. The CDR3, as DNA: TGCGCCAGCAGCCAAGGGTGGCAGGGGGCGGCTAACACTGAAGCTTTCTTT.

This clone was seen a few times. This chain links TRBV5-1 with TRBJ2-5; TRBD1 matches 10 bases. V was clipped by 4 bases and J by 4 bases; unmatched bases: 4. Germline V gives CDR1 SGHRS, CDR2 YFSETQ. This CDR3 is 14 amino acids long. This chain's CDR3 is CASSVGTGAETQYF. Here the CDR3 DNA reads TGCGCCAGCAGCGTGGGGACAGGGGCAGAGACCCAGTACTTC.

The V call is TRBV7-2, the J call TRBJ2-7, with 9 bases aligning to TRBD1. V was clipped by 5 bases and J by 4 bases; unmatched bases: 6. This CDR3 is 14 amino acids long. Germline V gene sequence: CDR1 SGHTA, CDR2 FQGNSA. For the CDR3, the DNA is TGTGCCAGCAGCGCGGTACAGGGGGCTTACGAGCAGTACTTC. Its translation: CASSAVQGAYEQYF.

This clone was seen a few times. The V gene is TRBV6-6, the J gene TRBJ2-5; 12 nucleotides align to TRBD1. V lost 4 bases and J lost 5; bases outside the gene matches: 5. Looked up from germline, CDR1 is MNHNY and CDR2 is SVGAGI (reference sequence). CDR3 size: 15 residues. The CDR3 DNA follows: TGTGCCAGCAGTTTCCGGGACAGGGGGCGGGAGACCCAGTACTTC. Its protein is CASSFRDRGRETQYF.

The chain links TRBV28 to TRBJ2-1; 8 nucleotides line up with TRBD2. Looked up from germline, CDR1 is MDHEN and CDR2 is SYDVKM. The CDR3 is 15 amino acids. The ends lost 5 bases at V and 7 bases at J; junction bases unmatched: 10. Here the CDR3 DNA reads TGTGCCAGCAGTCCCCCAGCGGGAGCTAGAAATGAGCAGTTCTTC. This translates into CASSPPAGARNEQFF.

This clone came up once. Other DNA sequences in the same sample also yield this CDR3. The chain has TRBV4-3 and TRBJ1-2; 7 bases align to TRBD1. This CDR3 is built from 15 residues. Germline CDR1 LGHNA, CDR2 YSLEER. Germline trimming cut 1 base from V and 1 base from J; bases unmatched to any gene: 3. CDR3 bases: TGCGCCAGCAGCCAAGGACAGGGTGGTAACTATGGCTACACCTTC. Its protein is CASSQGQGGNYGYTF.

In DNA form, the CDR3 reads TGTGCCAGCAGCTTAGCGCTACAGGGGCCAGGAGATACGCAGTATTTT. This codes for CASSLALQGPGDTQYF. The chain links TRBV7-2 to TRBJ2-3, with 7 bases that match TRBD1. V gave up 0 bases and J gave up 5 bases; unmatched junction bases: 8. This CDR3 is 16 amino acids long. CDR1 is SGHTA, CDR2 FQGNSA, per germline.

In DNA form, the CDR3 reads TGCGCCAGCAGCTTGCAGGGACTAGCGGGGGCGAATGAGCAGTTCTTC. Encoded protein: CASSLQGLAGANEQFF. The chain links TRBV5-1 to TRBJ2-1, with 14 bases aligning to TRBD2. The J segment lost 7 bases and the V segment lost 1 base, leaving 4 bases of the junction unmatched. CDR3 length: 16 residues. Germline V lookup: CDR1 SGHRS, CDR2 YFSETQ.

V gene TRBV28 combines with J gene TRBJ1-2; 9 bases map to TRBD1. Germline V gene sequence: CDR1 MDHEN, CDR2 SYDVKM. CDR3 size: 14 residues. J lost 4 bases, V lost 5 bases, and 5 bases had no gene match. This CDR3 reads CASSTGGQGYGYTF. In DNA form, the CDR3 reads TGTGCCAGCAGTACGGGGGGACAGGGCTATGGCTACACCTTC.

A few counts support this clone. The chain employs TRBV7-2 and TRBJ1-2; 8 nucleotides agree with TRBD1. From germline, CDR1 is SGHTA and CDR2 FQGNSA. The CDR3 is 13 amino acids. V was clipped by 5 bases and J by 4 bases; unmatched bases: 3. The CDR3 is CASSVDRGYGYTF. The CDR3 DNA reads as TGTGCCAGCAGCGTCGACAGGGGCTATGGCTACACCTTC.

In this sample, this clone turned up a few times. A read error may produce the germline difference seen at one junction end. V usage is TRBV11-2 and J usage is TRBJ2-1; tentatively, D is TRBD2 (6 bases). The germline V gene has CDR1 SGHAT and CDR2 FQNNGV. The CDR3 is 14 residues long. The CDR3 DNA is TGTGCCAGCAGCTTAGGGGACTCCCACAATGAGCAGTTCTTC. Translation gives CASSLGDSHNEQFF. The whole variable domain, filled in from reference TRBV11-2 and TRBJ2-1, reads EAGVAQSPRYKIIEKRQSVAFWCNPISGHATLYWYQQILGQGPKLLIQFQNNGVVDDSQLPKDRFSAERLKGVDSTLKIQPAKLEDSAVYLCASSLGDSHNEQFFGPGTRLTVL.

Written as DNA, the CDR3 is TGTGCCAGCAGCTCAGGGGGCGCAGCAGATACGCAGTATTTT. Its translation: CASSSGGAADTQYF. The chain recombines TRBV5-4 with TRBJ2-3, with TRBD1 matching over 8 bases. The V and J ends lost 3 bases and 4 bases, in that order; junction bases with no gene match: 4. From germline, CDR1 is SGHNT and CDR2 YYREEE (reference sequence). This CDR3 has 14 amino acids.

This clone was observed a handful of times. The V gene is TRBV2, the J gene TRBJ2-3; D unresolved. V gave up 8 bases and J gave up 3 bases, with 6 bases separating them. The germline CDR1 and CDR2 sequences are SNHLY and FYNNEI. The CDR3 is 11 amino acids. For the CDR3, the DNA is TGTGCCAGCGCAGGAACAGATACGCAGTATTTT. Protein: CASAGTDTQYF.

This clone was detected only a few times. The V and J genes are TRBV2 and TRBJ2-1, with 10 bases lining up with TRBD2. Unmatched junction bases numbered 5, after V lost 6 bases and J lost 3 bases. CDR3 length: 15 amino acids. CDR1 and CDR2 from the germline V gene are SNHLY and FYNNEI. This chain's CDR3 is CASRLIAGGYNEQFF. CDR3 nucleotide sequence: TGTGCCAGCAGACTTATAGCGGGAGGCTACAATGAGCAGTTCTTC.

The rearrangement joins TRBV7-3 to TRBJ2-2; TRBD2 matches at 12 bases. The CDR3 sequence is 15 residues long. The ends lost 3 bases at V and 5 bases at J; junction bases unmatched: 1. In germline, CDR1 is SGHTA, CDR2 FQGTGA. For the CDR3, the DNA is TGTGCCAGCAGCTTCGGACTAGCGGGGACCGGGGAGCTGTTTTTT. Protein sequence: CASSFGLAGTGELFF. Together with reference TRBV7-3 and TRBJ2-2, the CDR3 gives the full variable domain: GAGVSQTPSNKVTEKGKYVELRCDPISGHTALYWYRQSLGQGPEFLIYFQGTGAADDSGLPNDRFFAVRPEGSVSTLKIQRTERGDSAVYLCASSFGLAGTGELFFGEGSRLTVL.

This chain joins TRBV28 and TRBJ2-1; 7 nucleotides align to TRBD1. The CDR3 is made up of 12 amino acids. Germline-derived CDR1 and CDR2 are MDHEN and SYDVKM. V shed 7 bases and J 11 bases; nucleotides not matched to a gene: 8. CDR3 region: CASTPDRVKQFF. The CDR3 nucleotides read TGTGCCAGCACCCCCGACAGGGTAAAGCAGTTCTTC.

CDR3 in DNA: TGTGCCAGCAGTTCGACTAGGCCCTCAGATACGCAGTATTTT. Translated: CASSSTRPSDTQYF. V is TRBV7-2 and J is TRBJ2-3, with D possibly being TRBD2 (6 bases). Germline V lookup: CDR1 SGHTA, CDR2 FQGNSA. This CDR3 is built from 14 residues. V lost 6 bases, J lost 4 bases, and 14 bases lay in between.

J is TRBJ2-5 and V is TRBV29-1, with D tentatively TRBD2 (6 bases). Germline loops: CDR1 SQVTM, CDR2 ANQGSEA. The CDR3 length is 9 residues. Trimming stripped 8 bases from V and 7 bases from J, with 8 bases between. The CDR3 here is CSKLATQYF. CDR3 bases: TGCAGCAAACTAGCGACCCAGTACTTC.

The chain recombines TRBV28 with TRBJ2-7, with TRBD2 as a possible D gene (6 bases). The CDR3 is 15 residues long. The germline V gene encodes CDR1 MDHEN and CDR2 SYDVKM. The V and J ends lost 2 bases and 5 bases respectively, with 16 bases between them. The CDR3 region is CASSLTAGRANEQYF. The CDR3 DNA reads as TGTGCCAGCAGTTTAACCGCGGGAAGGGCGAACGAGCAGTACTTC.

This clone was counted a few times. This chain connects TRBV15 to TRBJ2-1; D might be TRBD1 (5 bases). Looked up from germline, CDR1 is LNHNV and CDR2 is YYDKDF (reference sequence). V was pared by 2 bases and J by 8 bases, with 13 bases between. The CDR3 covers 14 residues. The CDR3: CATSRPPPGYEQFF. The CDR3 bases are TGTGCCACCAGCAGACCCCCCCCAGGGTATGAGCAGTTCTTC.

This sequence joins TRBV6-6 and TRBJ1-5, with 7 bases matching TRBD1. V was clipped by 8 bases and J by 3 bases; unmatched bases: 4. The CDR3 spans 13 residues. Germline assignment: CDR1 MNHNY and CDR2 SVGAGI (reference sequence). CDR3 coding DNA: TGTGCCAGCCGGGACAGTCTCAATCAGCCCCAGCATTTT. As protein: CASRDSLNQPQHF.

This clone has more than one count but fewer than ten. The CDR3 DNA follows: TGTGCCAGCAGTGAGGGGGGGGCAAATCAGCCCCAGCATTTT. Translated: CASSEGGANQPQHF. The gene calls are TRBV2 and TRBJ1-5; D may be TRBD1 (6 bases). V lost 3 bases and J lost 4, with 10 bases in between. The CDR3 runs 14 residues. Germline CDR1 reads SNHLY; CDR2 reads FYNNEI.

V gene TRBV5-1 combines with J gene TRBJ2-2; the D gene is possibly TRBD2 (5 bases). Trimming removed 4 bases at V and 1 base at J, with 8 bases between. The germline CDR1 and CDR2 sequences are SGHRS and YFSETQ. The CDR3 runs 14 residues. The CDR3, as DNA: TGCGCCAGCAGCCCCCGGGAGAACACCGGGGAGCTGTTTTTT. It is translated as CASSPRENTGELFF.

This clone came up a few times. V gene TRBV11-1 combines with J gene TRBJ2-1; 9 bases are shared with TRBD1. V lost 7 bases to trimming and J lost 7 bases; unmatched junction nucleotides: 5. The germline V gene encodes CDR1 SGHAT and CDR2 FQDESV (reference sequence). The CDR3 consists of 13 residues. CDR3 region: CASMGTGWNEQFF. In DNA form, the CDR3 reads TGTGCCAGCATGGGGACAGGGTGGAATGAGCAGTTCTTC.